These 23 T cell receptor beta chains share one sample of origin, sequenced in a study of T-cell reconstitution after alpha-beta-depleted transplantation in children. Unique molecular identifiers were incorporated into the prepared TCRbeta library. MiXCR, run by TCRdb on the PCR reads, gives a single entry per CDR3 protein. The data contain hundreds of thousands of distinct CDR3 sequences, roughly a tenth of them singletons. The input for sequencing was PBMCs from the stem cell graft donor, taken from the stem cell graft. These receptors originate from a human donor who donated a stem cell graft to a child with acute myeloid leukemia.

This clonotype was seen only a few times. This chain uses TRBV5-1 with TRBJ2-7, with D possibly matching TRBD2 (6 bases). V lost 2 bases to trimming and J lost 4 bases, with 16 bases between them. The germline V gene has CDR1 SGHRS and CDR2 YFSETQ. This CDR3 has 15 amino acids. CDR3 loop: CASSFLGTPDYEQYF. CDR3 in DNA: TGCGCCAGCAGCTTCCTCGGGACTCCTGATTACGAGCAGTACTTC.

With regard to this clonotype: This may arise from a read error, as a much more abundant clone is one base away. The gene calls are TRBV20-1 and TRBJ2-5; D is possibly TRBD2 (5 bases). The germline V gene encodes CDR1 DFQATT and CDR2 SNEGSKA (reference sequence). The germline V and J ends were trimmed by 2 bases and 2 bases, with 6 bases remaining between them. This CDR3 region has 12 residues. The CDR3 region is CSARPGQETQYF. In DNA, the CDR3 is TGCAGTGCTAGACCGGGACAAGAGACCCAGTACTTC.

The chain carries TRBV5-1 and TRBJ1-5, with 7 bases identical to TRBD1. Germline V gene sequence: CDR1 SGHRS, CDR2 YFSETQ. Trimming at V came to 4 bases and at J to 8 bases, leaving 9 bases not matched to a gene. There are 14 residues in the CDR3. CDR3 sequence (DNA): TGCGCCAGCAGCATAAGACAGGGTATTGAGCCCCAGCATTTT. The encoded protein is CASSIRQGIEPQHF.

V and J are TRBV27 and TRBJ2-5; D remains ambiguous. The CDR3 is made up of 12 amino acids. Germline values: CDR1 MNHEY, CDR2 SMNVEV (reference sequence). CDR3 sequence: CATQTPEETQYF. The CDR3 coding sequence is TGTGCGACACAGACCCCAGAGGAGACCCAGTACTTC.

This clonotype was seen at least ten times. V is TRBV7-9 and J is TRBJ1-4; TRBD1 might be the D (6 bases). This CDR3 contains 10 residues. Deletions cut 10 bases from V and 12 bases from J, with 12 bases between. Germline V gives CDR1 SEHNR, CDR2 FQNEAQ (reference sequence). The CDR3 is CAIESGELFF. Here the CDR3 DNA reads TGTGCCATCGAGTCAGGGGAACTGTTTTTT.

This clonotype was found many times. CDR3 sequence (DNA): TGCAGTGCCGCGGGACTAGCGGGAGGGGGCGAGCAGTACTTC. It yields the protein CSAAGLAGGGEQYF. J is TRBJ2-7 and V is TRBV20-1; TRBD2 matches at 16 bases. Germline trimming cut 6 bases from V and 6 bases from J; bases unmatched to any gene: 5. CDR3 size: 14 residues. CDR1 and CDR2 from the germline V gene are DFQATT and SNEGSKA (reference sequence).

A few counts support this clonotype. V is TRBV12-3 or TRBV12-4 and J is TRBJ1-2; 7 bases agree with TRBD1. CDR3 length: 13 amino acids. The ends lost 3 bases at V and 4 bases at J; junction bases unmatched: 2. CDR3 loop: CASSFGTVYGYTF. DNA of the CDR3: TGTGCCAGCAGTTTCGGGACAGTCTATGGCTACACCTTC.

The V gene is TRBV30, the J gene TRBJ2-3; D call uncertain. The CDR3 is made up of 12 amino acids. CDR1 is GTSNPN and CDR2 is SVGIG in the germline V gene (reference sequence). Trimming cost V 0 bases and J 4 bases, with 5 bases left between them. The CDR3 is CAWSVSPDTQYF. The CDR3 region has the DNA TGTGCCTGGAGTGTTTCCCCAGATACGCAGTATTTT. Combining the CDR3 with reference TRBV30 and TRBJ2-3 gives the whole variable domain SQTIHQWPATLVQPVGSPLSLECTVEGTSNPNLYWYRQAAGRGLQLLFYSVGIGQISSEVPQNLSASRPQDRQFILSSKKLLLSDSGFYLCAWSVSPDTQYFGPGTRLTVL.

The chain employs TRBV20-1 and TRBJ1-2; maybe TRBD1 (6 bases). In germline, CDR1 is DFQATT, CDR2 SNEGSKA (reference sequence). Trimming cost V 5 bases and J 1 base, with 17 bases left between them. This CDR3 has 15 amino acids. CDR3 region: CSAEPQGSFNYGYTF. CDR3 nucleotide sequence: TGCAGTGCTGAGCCCCAGGGGAGCTTTAACTATGGCTACACCTTC.

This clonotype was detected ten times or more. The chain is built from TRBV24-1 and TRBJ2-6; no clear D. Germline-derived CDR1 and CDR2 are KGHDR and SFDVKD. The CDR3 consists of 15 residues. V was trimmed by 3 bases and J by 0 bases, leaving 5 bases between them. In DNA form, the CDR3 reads TGTGCCACCAGTGATGAGTCCTCTGGGGCCAACGTCCTGACTTTC. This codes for CATSDESSGANVLTF.

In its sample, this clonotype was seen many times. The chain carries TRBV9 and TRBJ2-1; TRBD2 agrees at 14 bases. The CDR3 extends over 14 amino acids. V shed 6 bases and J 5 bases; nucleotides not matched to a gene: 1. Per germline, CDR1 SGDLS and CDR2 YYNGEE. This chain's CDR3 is CASKGLAGDNEQFF. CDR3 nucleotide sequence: TGTGCCAGCAAGGGACTAGCGGGGGACAATGAGCAGTTCTTC.

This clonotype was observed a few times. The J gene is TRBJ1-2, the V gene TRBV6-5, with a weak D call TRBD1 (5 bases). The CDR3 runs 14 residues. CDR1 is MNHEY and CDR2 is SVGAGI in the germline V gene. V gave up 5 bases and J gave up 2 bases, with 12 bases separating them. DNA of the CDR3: TGTGCCAGCAGTCACCTGGGGGGGAACTATGGCTACACCTTC. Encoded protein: CASSHLGGNYGYTF.

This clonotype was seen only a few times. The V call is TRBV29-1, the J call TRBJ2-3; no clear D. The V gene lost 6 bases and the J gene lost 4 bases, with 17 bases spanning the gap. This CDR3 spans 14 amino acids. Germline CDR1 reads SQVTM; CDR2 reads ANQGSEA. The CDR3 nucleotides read TGCAGCGTAGTGAAGCCCCTTCTCGCAGATACGCAGTATTTT. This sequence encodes CSVVKPLLADTQYF.

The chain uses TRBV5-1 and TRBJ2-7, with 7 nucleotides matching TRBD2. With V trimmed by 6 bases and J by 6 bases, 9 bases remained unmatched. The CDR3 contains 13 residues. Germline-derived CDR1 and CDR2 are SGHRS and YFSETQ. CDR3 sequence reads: CASTGEGRGEQYF. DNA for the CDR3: TGCGCCAGCACCGGGGAGGGGAGAGGCGAGCAGTACTTC.

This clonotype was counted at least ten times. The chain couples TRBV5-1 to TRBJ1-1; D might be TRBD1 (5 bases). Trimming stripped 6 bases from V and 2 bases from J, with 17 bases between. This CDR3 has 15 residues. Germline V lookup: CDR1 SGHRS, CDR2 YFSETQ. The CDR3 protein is CASTMGQGANTEAFF. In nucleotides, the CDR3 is TGCGCCAGCACTATGGGGCAAGGCGCAAACACTGAAGCTTTCTTT.

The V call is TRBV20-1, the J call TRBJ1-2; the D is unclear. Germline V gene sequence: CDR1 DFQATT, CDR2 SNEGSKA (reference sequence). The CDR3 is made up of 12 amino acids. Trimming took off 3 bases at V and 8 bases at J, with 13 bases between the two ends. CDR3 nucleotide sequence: TGCAGTGCTAGGACCCCCCCCCAAGGCTACACCTTC. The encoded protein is CSARTPPQGYTF.

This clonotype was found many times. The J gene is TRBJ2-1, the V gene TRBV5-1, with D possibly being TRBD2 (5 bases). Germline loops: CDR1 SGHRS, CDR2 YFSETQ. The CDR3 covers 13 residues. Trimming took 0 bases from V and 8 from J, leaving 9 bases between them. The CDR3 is CASSLGGSDEQFF. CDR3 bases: TGCGCCAGCAGCTTGGGAGGGAGCGATGAGCAGTTCTTC.

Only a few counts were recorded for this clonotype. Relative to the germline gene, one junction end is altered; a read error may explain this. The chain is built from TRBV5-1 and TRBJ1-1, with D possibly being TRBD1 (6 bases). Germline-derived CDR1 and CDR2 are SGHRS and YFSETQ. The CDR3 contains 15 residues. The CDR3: CASNLVGGPNTEAFF. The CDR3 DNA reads TGCGCCAGCAACTTGGTAGGGGGGCCGAACACTGAAGCTTTCTTT.

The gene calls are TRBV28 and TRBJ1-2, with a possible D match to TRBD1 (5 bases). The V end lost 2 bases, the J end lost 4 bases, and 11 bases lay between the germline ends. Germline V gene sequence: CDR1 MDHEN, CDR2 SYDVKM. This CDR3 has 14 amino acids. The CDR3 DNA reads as TGTGCCAGCAGTTTAGGGGGAATTCGCTATGGCTACACCTTC. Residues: CASSLGGIRYGYTF.

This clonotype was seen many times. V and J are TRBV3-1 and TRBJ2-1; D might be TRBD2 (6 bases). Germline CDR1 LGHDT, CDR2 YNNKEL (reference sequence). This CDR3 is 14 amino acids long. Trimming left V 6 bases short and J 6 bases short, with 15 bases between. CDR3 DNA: TGTGCCAGCAGTCCGGGAGCAACTTCCAATGAGCAGTTCTTC. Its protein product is CASSPGATSNEQFF.

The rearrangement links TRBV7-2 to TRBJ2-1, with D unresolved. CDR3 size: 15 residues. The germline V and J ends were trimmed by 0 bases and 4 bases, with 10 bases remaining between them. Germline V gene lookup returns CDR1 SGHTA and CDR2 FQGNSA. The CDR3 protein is CASSLARALYNEQFF. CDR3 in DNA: TGTGCCAGCAGCTTAGCCAGAGCCTTATACAATGAGCAGTTCTTC.

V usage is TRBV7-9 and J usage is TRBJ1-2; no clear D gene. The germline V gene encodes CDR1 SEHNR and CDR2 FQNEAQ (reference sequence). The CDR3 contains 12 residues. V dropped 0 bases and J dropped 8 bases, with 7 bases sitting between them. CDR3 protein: CASSLAQRGYTF. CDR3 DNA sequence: TGTGCCAGCAGCTTAGCGCAAAGAGGCTACACCTTC.

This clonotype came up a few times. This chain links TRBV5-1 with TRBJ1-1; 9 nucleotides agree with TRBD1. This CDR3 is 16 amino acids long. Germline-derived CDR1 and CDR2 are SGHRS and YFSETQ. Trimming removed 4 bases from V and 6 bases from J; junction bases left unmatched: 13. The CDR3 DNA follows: TGCGCCAGCAGCCTCAGACCACAGGGGGCGAGTGCTGAAGCTTTCTTT. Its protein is CASSLRPQGASAEAFF.